The following is a T cell receptor beta chain sequence with its context. This CDR3 has 13 residues. V lost 6 bases, J lost 5 bases, and 13 bases lay in between. Germline CDR1 is MDHEN and CDR2 is SYDVKM. The data were produced by immunoSEQ multiplex PCR, yet TCRdb's version contains in-frame clones alone and is incomplete. Altogether around 30,000 clones are present, about 77% being singletons, with the ten largest covering 3% to 3.5%. Controls came from buffy coats of healthy blood donors. This sample was included in a study of STAT5B mutations in CD4+ large granular lymphocyte leukemia. Sequenced sample: CD4+ T cells from blood buffy coats. The TCR comes from a human donor in good health. This chain uses TRBV28 with TRBJ1-1; TRBD1 is a possible D gene (5 bases). Here the CDR3 reads CASSQGGRTEAFF. CDR3 nucleotides: TGTGCCAGCAGCCAGGGTGGGAGGACTGAAGCTTTCTTT. The complete variable domain, with remaining parts taken from reference TRBV28 and TRBJ1-1, reads DVKVTQSSRYLVKRTGEKVFLECVQDMDHENMFWYRQDPGLGLRLIYFSYDVKMKEKGDIPEGYSVSREKKERFSLILESASTNQTSMYLCASSQGGRTEAFFGQGTRLTVV.